Listed below are T cell receptor beta chains from one sample, sequenced in a study of CD8 T cells in Susac syndrome. TCRdb reprocessed the immunoSEQ multiplex PCR reads with MiXCR, giving one entry per CDR3 protein. Here the sample spans 150,000 to 250,000 distinct CDR3 sequences, about 95% being singletons. Sequencing was performed on CD4+ T cells from PBMCs. The receptors come from a human donor with multiple sclerosis. Both conserved end residues are part of each CDR3. The D gene is left open where the match is weak. Only part of the rows carry a size: once, few, many, or a class if the clone is expanded.

v_call: TRBV23-1
clone_size: -
d_call: -
cdr3_length: 16
j_call: TRBJ1-1
cdr3_aa: CASSQLAVQTNTEAFF
cdr3_nt: TGCGCCAGCAGTCAACTCGCAGTCCAGACGAACACTGAAGCTTTCTTT

v_call: TRBV20-1
clone_size: -
d_call: TRBD2
cdr3_length: 14
j_call: TRBJ2-1
cdr3_aa: CSVLSPGLAPRGFF
cdr3_nt: TGCAGTGTCCTCTCGCCGGGACTAGCACCTCGGGGGTTCTTC

v_call: TRBV30
clone_size: -
d_call: -
cdr3_length: 14
j_call: TRBJ1-1
cdr3_aa: CAWSGGGPNTEAFF
cdr3_nt: TGTGCCTGGAGTGGCGGGGGCCCGAACACTGAAGCTTTCTTT

v_call: TRBV20-1
clone_size: -
d_call: -
cdr3_length: 17
j_call: TRBJ2-1
cdr3_aa: CSARKIMRAPRASEQFF
cdr3_nt: TGCAGTGCTAGAAAGATTATGAGGGCCCCTCGAGCTAGTGAGCAGTTCTTC

v_call: TRBV7-8
clone_size: once
d_call: -
cdr3_length: 11
j_call: TRBJ2-4
cdr3_aa: CASSLQNIQYF
cdr3_nt: TGTGCCAGCAGCCTACAAAACATTCAGTACTTC

v_call: TRBV29-1
clone_size: -
d_call: -
cdr3_length: 11
j_call: TRBJ1-2
cdr3_aa: CSVGAVEGYTF
cdr3_nt: TGCAGCGTTGGAGCAGTTGAGGGCTACACCTTC

v_call: TRBV29-1
clone_size: -
d_call: -
cdr3_length: 13
j_call: TRBJ2-2
cdr3_aa: CSGRLLATGELFF
cdr3_nt: TGCAGCGGCCGATTATTGGCCACCGGGGAGCTGTTTTTT

v_call: TRBV20-1
clone_size: once
d_call: -
cdr3_length: 13
j_call: TRBJ1-1
cdr3_aa: CSASEQGVTEAFF
cdr3_nt: TGCAGTGCTAGCGAACAGGGAGTCACTGAAGCTTTCTTT

v_call: TRBV20-1
clone_size: -
d_call: TRBD1
cdr3_length: 12
j_call: TRBJ1-1
cdr3_aa: CSADRVNTEAFF
cdr3_nt: TGCAGTGCGGACAGGGTGAACACTGAAGCTTTCTTT

v_call: TRBV11-1
clone_size: few
d_call: -
cdr3_length: 14
j_call: TRBJ2-3
cdr3_aa: CASSLVAGTDTQYF
cdr3_nt: TGTGCCAGCAGCTTAGTAGCGGGCACAGATACGCAGTATTTT

v_call: TRBV5-4
clone_size: -
d_call: TRBD2
cdr3_length: 14
j_call: TRBJ2-7
cdr3_aa: CASSGAGGRYEQYF
cdr3_nt: TGTGCCAGCAGCGGAGCGGGGGGGCGCTACGAGCAGTACTTC

v_call: TRBV30
clone_size: -
d_call: TRBD2
cdr3_length: 17
j_call: TRBJ2-1
cdr3_aa: CAWSVGTSGSAYNEQFF
cdr3_nt: TGTGCCTGGAGTGTAGGGACTAGCGGGAGTGCCTACAATGAGCAGTTCTTC

v_call: TRBV12-3/TRBV12-4
clone_size: once
d_call: -
cdr3_length: 13
j_call: TRBJ1-1
cdr3_aa: CASSSQAGAEAFF
cdr3_nt: TGTGCCAGCAGTTCCCAGGCAGGAGCTGAAGCTTTCTTT

v_call: TRBV2
clone_size: -
d_call: -
cdr3_length: 13
j_call: TRBJ1-2
cdr3_aa: CASLGQSAFGYTF
cdr3_nt: TGTGCCAGCCTCGGACAGTCCGCCTTCGGCTACACCTTC

v_call: TRBV20-1
clone_size: -
d_call: TRBD2
cdr3_length: 14
j_call: TRBJ2-7
cdr3_aa: CSAIGGGVSYEQYF
cdr3_nt: TGCAGTGCTATAGGCGGGGGGGTCTCCTACGAGCAGTACTTC

v_call: TRBV30
clone_size: -
d_call: TRBD1
cdr3_length: 14
j_call: TRBJ1-2
cdr3_aa: CAWSTGTGGRGYTF
cdr3_nt: TGTGCCTGGAGTACCGGGACAGGGGGCCGGGGCTACACCTTC

v_call: TRBV30
clone_size: -
d_call: TRBD1
cdr3_length: 14
j_call: TRBJ1-5
cdr3_aa: CAWSRTGFNQPQHF
cdr3_nt: TGTGCCTGGTCGCGGACAGGGTTTAATCAGCCCCAGCATTTT

v_call: TRBV4-1
clone_size: -
d_call: TRBD1
cdr3_length: 14
j_call: TRBJ2-7
cdr3_aa: CASSQETGNYEQYF
cdr3_nt: TGCGCCAGCAGCCAAGAGACAGGGAACTACGAGCAGTACTTC

v_call: TRBV12-3/TRBV12-4
clone_size: few
d_call: -
cdr3_length: 11
j_call: TRBJ2-4
cdr3_aa: CASSFQNIQYF
cdr3_nt: TGTGCCAGCAGTTTTCAAAACATTCAGTACTTC

v_call: TRBV28
clone_size: -
d_call: -
cdr3_length: 12
j_call: TRBJ2-1
cdr3_aa: CASQTGPSEQFF
cdr3_nt: TGTGCCAGCCAAACGGGGCCGAGTGAGCAGTTCTTC

v_call: TRBV29-1
clone_size: -
d_call: TRBD1
cdr3_length: 11
j_call: TRBJ2-1
cdr3_aa: CTGTAYNEQFF
cdr3_nt: TGCACGGGGACAGCCTACAATGAGCAGTTCTTC

v_call: TRBV19
clone_size: -
d_call: TRBD2
cdr3_length: 17
j_call: TRBJ2-1
cdr3_aa: CASTGASPRGVYNEQFF
cdr3_nt: TGTGCCAGTACGGGTGCTTCCCCGCGGGGGGTCTACAATGAGCAGTTCTTC

v_call: TRBV12-3/TRBV12-4
clone_size: -
d_call: -
cdr3_length: 14
j_call: TRBJ1-5
cdr3_aa: CASSLTSGDSPQHF
cdr3_nt: TGTGCCAGCAGTTTGACTTCGGGGGATTCGCCCCAGCATTTT

v_call: TRBV29-1
clone_size: -
d_call: TRBD1
cdr3_length: 15
j_call: TRBJ2-7
cdr3_aa: CSAAGDRGPSYEQYF
cdr3_nt: TGCAGCGCCGCGGGGGACAGGGGGCCTTCCTACGAGCAGTACTTC